Listed below are T cell receptor beta chains from one sample, sequenced in a study of graft-versus-host responses after intestinal transplantation. Some clones are missing from TCRdb's copy, which holds only in-frame ones; the method was immunoSEQ multiplex PCR. Here the sample spans some 85,000 clones, 85% to 95% being singletons. These receptors' antigens are unknown. The sample was unstimulated CD8+ T cells sorted from spleen or lymph node cells, taken before transplant. The source is a human donor who was the organ donor for an intestinal transplant. The CDR3 runs from the conserved cysteine through the conserved F or W. A D gene is named only where the DNA matches it firmly. Expanded clones are given a class, and other clones once, few, many or no size at all.

>TRBV6-1|TRBD2|TRBJ2-3|-
CASSTVAGVPDTQYF
TGTGCCAGCAGTACGGTAGCGGGGGTCCCAGATACGCAGTATTTT
>TRBV27|-|TRBJ2-7|-
CASSLGSSIAGTYEQYF
TGTGCCAGCAGTTTAGGGTCTTCCATCGCAGGGACCTACGAGCAGTACTTC
>TRBV9|-|TRBJ1-3|-
CASSPGTSGNTIYF
TGTGCCAGCAGCCCCGGGACATCTGGAAACACCATATATTTT
>TRBV11-2|TRBD2|TRBJ2-3|-
CASSFLAGGTDTQYF
TGTGCCAGCAGCTTTTTAGCGGGGGGCACAGATACGCAGTATTTT
>TRBV18|-|TRBJ2-5|-
CASSPRGAGGRTQYF
TGTGCCAGCTCACCACGGGGGGCCGGCGGGAGGACCCAGTACTTC
>TRBV19|TRBD1|TRBJ1-1|-
CASSMGTGVNTEAFF
TGTGCCAGTAGTATGGGAACAGGGGTGAACACTGAAGCTTTCTTT
>TRBV5-6|-|TRBJ1-2|-
CASSGDGLGARYGYTF
TGTGCCAGCAGCGGTGATGGTTTGGGGGCGAGGTATGGCTACACCTTC
>TRBV7-9|-|TRBJ1-2|once
CASRKGGLLGYTF
TGTGCCAGCAGGAAGGGGGGGCTCCTTGGCTACACCTTC
>TRBV7-9|-|TRBJ2-7|-
CASSFPGEGGPYEQYF
TGTGCCAGCAGCTTCCCTGGAGAGGGTGGCCCCTACGAGCAGTACTTC
>TRBV7-6|TRBD1|TRBJ1-2|-
CASSLETGGAYGYTF
TGTGCCAGCAGCTTAGAGACAGGGGGGGCCTATGGCTACACCTTC
>TRBV30|TRBD1|TRBJ2-1|-
CAWSVAGQGRGEQFF
TGTGCCTGGAGTGTAGCAGGACAGGGGCGTGGTGAGCAGTTCTTC
>TRBV14|-|TRBJ2-3|-
CASGDAGTDTQYF
TGTGCCAGCGGAGATGCGGGCACAGATACGCAGTATTTT
>TRBV4-3|TRBD2|TRBJ2-1|-
CASTPGPSGDSYNEQFF
TGCGCCAGCACCCCAGGTCCTAGCGGGGATTCCTACAATGAGCAGTTCTTC
>TRBV27|TRBD1|TRBJ2-2|-
CASSASPTGTGLGELFF
TGTGCCAGCAGTGCGAGCCCCACCGGGACAGGGCTCGGGGAGCTGTTTTTT
>TRBV10-1|TRBD2|TRBJ2-3|-
CARKPGLAGCWGFGDTQYF
TGCGCCAGAAAGCCGGGACTAGCGGGGTGCTGGGGATTCGGAGATACGCAGTATTTT
>TRBV2|TRBD2|TRBJ2-1|-
CASSEGRGGSSYNEQFF
TGTGCCAGCAGTGAGGGGCGGGGGGGAAGCTCCTACAATGAGCAGTTCTTC
>TRBV5-6|-|TRBJ1-2|-
CASSSEGRFDGYTF
TGTGCCAGCAGCTCCGAGGGCAGGTTCGATGGCTACACCTTC
>TRBV27|-|TRBJ1-5|-
CASSLGGSNQPQHF
TGTGCCAGCAGTTTAGGGGGGAGCAATCAGCCCCAGCATTTT
>TRBV7-8|-|TRBJ2-3|-
CASSLGNGGTDTQYF
TGTGCCAGCAGCTTAGGAAATGGAGGCACAGATACGCAGTATTTT
>TRBV9|TRBD1|TRBJ2-7|-
CASSVGAGGARSYEQYF
TGTGCCAGCAGCGTAGGGGCAGGGGGCGCTCGGTCCTACGAGCAGTACTTC
>TRBV18|TRBD1|TRBJ2-7|-
CASSPGDRGDYEQYF
TGTGCCAGCTCACCGGGGGACAGGGGAGACTACGAGCAGTACTTC
>TRBV7-9|-|TRBJ1-6|-
CASSFPGNNSPLHF
TGTGCCAGCAGCTTCCCGGGGAATAACTCACCCCTCCACTTT
>TRBV7-2|-|TRBJ2-1|-
CASSLGQRVGRSYNEQFF
TGTGCCAGCAGCTTAGGCCAGCGGGTGGGCAGATCCTACAATGAGCAGTTCTTC
>TRBV7-9|TRBD1|TRBJ1-2|-
CASSLRGGREGYTF
TGTGCCAGCAGCTTAAGAGGGGGCCGTGAGGGCTACACCTTC
>TRBV4-1|TRBD1|TRBJ1-2|-
CASSQDPGQGYYGYTF
TGCGCCAGCAGCCAAGACCCGGGACAGGGCTACTATGGCTACACCTTC
>TRBV27|-|TRBJ1-5|-
CASSLGAGKGRQPQHF
TGTGCCAGCAGTTTAGGAGCAGGGAAGGGCAGACAGCCCCAGCATTTT
>TRBV11-2|TRBD2|TRBJ2-2|-
CASNYGGAVTGELFF
TGTGCCAGCAATTACGGGGGGGCCGTCACCGGGGAGCTGTTTTTT
>TRBV2|TRBD1|TRBJ1-1|-
CASIRERQGINSEAFF
TGTGCCAGCATTCGCGAAAGACAGGGGATAAACTCTGAAGCTTTCTTT
>TRBV15|-|TRBJ1-1|-
CATSRAPGADTEAFF
TGTGCCACCAGCAGAGCCCCAGGGGCGGACACTGAAGCTTTCTTT
>TRBV4-3|-|TRBJ1-6|-
CASSQGSDGVSPLHF
TGCGCCAGCAGCCAAGGGAGCGACGGGGTATCACCCCTCCACTTT
>TRBV28|-|TRBJ2-3|once
CASSSPPGAAYF
TGTGCCAGCAGTTCCCCCCCAGGGGCCGCGTATTTT
>TRBV7-9|-|TRBJ2-7|-
CASSSGLPYEQYF
TGTGCCAGCAGCTCGGGACTTCCCTACGAGCAGTACTTC
>TRBV4-1|TRBD1|TRBJ2-3|-
CASSHSRTGETDTQYF
TGCGCCAGCAGCCATTCGAGGACAGGGGAGACAGATACGCAGTATTTT
>TRBV9|TRBD2|TRBJ2-7|-
CASSTSSGGTYEQYF
TGTGCCAGCAGCACCTCTAGCGGGGGAACCTACGAGCAGTACTTC
>TRBV7-9|TRBD1|TRBJ2-7|-
CASSGTAYEQYF
TGTGCCAGCAGCGGGACAGCCTACGAGCAGTACTTC
>TRBV27|TRBD2|TRBJ2-7|-
CASRYSGGHVEEQYF
TGTGCCAGCAGATATAGCGGGGGTCACGTAGAGGAGCAGTACTTC
>TRBV10-3|-|TRBJ2-7|-
CAISEDSSYEQYF
TGTGCCATCAGTGAGGACAGCTCCTACGAGCAGTACTTC
>TRBV13|-|TRBJ2-5|-
CASSLRETQYF
TGTGCCAGCAGCCTCAGGGAGACCCAGTACTTC
>TRBV4-3|-|TRBJ1-2|-
CASSPSGDSYTF
TGCGCCAGCAGCCCGTCGGGGGATAGCTACACCTTC
>TRBV4-2|TRBD2|TRBJ2-7|-
CASSQEGTSLSYEQYF
TGTGCCAGCAGCCAAGAGGGGACTAGCCTTTCCTACGAGCAGTACTTC
>TRBV15|-|TRBJ1-6|-
CATSRVRVGGSYNSPLHF
TGTGCCACCAGCAGAGTAAGAGTAGGAGGCTCCTATAATTCACCCCTCCACTTT
>TRBV27|-|TRBJ2-2|-
CASSPRPGANTGELFF
TGTGCCAGCAGTCCCCGGCCAGGTGCGAACACCGGGGAGCTGTTTTTT
>TRBV13|TRBD1|TRBJ2-5|-
CASSFDRGETQYF
TGTGCCAGCAGTTTCGACAGGGGCGAGACCCAGTACTTC
>TRBV4-1|TRBD2|TRBJ2-3|-
CASSQVLTAGVPQYF
TGCGCCAGCAGCCAAGTTCTTACAGCGGGGGTGCCGCAGTATTTT
>TRBV4-3|TRBD1|TRBJ2-7|-
CASSQERDSVTYEQYF
TGCGCCAGCAGCCAAGAAAGGGACAGCGTTACCTACGAGCAGTACTTC
>TRBV4-1|-|TRBJ2-2|once
CASSQGLNTGELFF
TGCGCCAGCAGCCAAGGGCTTAACACCGGGGAGCTGTTTTTT
>TRBV4-3|-|TRBJ2-3|-
CASSQVRGPRTDTQYF
TGCGCCAGCAGCCAAGTACGCGGGCCTCGCACAGATACGCAGTATTTT
>TRBV6-5|-|TRBJ2-5|once
CASSTGTQYQETQYF
TGTGCCAGCAGTACCGGGACACAGTACCAAGAGACCCAGTACTTC
>TRBV14|TRBD1|TRBJ1-2|-
CASSQFLQGADYGYTF
TGTGCCAGCAGCCAGTTTCTACAGGGGGCGGACTATGGCTACACCTTC
>TRBV13|TRBD1|TRBJ2-1|-
CASSHRQGGFNEQFF
TGTGCCAGCAGCCACCGACAGGGGGGGTTCAATGAGCAGTTCTTC